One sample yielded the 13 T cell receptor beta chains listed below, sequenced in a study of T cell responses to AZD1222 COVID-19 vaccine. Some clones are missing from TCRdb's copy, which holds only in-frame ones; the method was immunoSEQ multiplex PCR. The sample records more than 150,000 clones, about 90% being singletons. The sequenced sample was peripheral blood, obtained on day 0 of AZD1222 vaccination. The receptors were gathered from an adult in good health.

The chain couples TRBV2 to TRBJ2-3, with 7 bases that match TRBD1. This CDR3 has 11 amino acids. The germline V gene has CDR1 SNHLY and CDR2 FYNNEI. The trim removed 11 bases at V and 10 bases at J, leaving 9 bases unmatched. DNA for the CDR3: TGTGCCGGAGGACAGGTTAACGCGCAGTATTTT. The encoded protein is CAGGQVNAQYF.

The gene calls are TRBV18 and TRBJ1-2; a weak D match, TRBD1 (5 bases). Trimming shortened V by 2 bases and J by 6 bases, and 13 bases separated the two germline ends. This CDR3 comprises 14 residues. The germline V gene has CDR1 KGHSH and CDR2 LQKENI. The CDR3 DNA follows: TGTGCCAGCTCACCATCGAGGGGAAAGCATGGCTACACCTTC. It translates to CASSPSRGKHGYTF.

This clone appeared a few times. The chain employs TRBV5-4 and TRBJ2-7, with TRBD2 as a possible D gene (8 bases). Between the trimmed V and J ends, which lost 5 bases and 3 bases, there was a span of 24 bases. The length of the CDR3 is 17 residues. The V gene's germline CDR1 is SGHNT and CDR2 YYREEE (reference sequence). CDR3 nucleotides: TGTGCCAGCAGTCCAGGGGGACTAGGTTCGGGATACTACGAGCAGTACTTC. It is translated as CASSPGGLGSGYYEQYF.

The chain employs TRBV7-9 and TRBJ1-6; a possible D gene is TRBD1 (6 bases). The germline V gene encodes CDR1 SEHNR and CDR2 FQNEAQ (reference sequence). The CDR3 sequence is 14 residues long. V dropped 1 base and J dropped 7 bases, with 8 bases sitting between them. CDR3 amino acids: CASSLEGGNSPLHF. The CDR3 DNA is TGTGCCAGCAGCTTAGAGGGGGGGAATTCACCCCTCCACTTT.

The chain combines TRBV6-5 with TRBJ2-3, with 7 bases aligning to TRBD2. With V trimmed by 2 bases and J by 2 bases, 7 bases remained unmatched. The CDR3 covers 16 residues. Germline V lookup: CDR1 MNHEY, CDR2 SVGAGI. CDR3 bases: TGTGCCAGCAGTTACAGGCTAGCGGAAACCACAGATACGCAGTATTTT. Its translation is CASSYRLAETTDTQYF.

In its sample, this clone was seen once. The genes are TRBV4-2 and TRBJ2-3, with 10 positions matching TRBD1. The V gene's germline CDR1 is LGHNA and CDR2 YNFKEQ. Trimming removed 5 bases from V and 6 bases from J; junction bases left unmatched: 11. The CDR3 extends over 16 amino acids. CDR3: CASSNRQGAQGDTQYF. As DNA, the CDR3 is TGTGCCAGCAGCAACAGACAGGGGGCTCAAGGGGATACGCAGTATTTT.

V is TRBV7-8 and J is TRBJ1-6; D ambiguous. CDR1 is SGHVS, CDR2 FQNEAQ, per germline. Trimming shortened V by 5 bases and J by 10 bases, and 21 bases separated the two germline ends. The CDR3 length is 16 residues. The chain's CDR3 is CASSTSQAIYVSPLHF. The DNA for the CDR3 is TGTGCCAGCAGCACATCGCAGGCCATATACGTCTCACCCCTCCACTTT.

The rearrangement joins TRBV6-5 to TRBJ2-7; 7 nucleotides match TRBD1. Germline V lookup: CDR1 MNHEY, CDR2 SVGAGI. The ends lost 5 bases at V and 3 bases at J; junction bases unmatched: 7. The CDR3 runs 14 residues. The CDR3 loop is CASSTGTALYEQYF. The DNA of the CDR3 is TGTGCCAGCAGTACCGGGACAGCTCTCTACGAGCAGTACTTC.

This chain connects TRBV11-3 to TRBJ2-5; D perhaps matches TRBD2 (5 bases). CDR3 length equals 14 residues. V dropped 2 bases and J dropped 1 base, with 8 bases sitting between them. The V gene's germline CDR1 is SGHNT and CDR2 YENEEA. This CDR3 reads CASSLQEVQETQYF. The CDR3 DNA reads TGTGCCAGCAGCTTACAGGAGGTCCAAGAGACCCAGTACTTC.

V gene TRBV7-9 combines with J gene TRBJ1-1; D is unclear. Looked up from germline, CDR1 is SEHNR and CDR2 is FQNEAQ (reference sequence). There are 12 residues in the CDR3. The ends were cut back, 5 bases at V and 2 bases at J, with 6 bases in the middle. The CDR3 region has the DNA TGTGCCAGCAGCGCGGTTAACACTGAAGCTTTCTTT. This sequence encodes CASSAVNTEAFF.

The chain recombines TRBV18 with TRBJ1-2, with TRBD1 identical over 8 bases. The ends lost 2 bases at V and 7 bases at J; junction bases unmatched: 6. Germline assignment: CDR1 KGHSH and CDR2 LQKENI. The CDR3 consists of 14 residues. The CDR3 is CASSPSDRDRGYTF. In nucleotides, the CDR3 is TGTGCCAGCTCACCATCGGACAGGGACCGTGGCTACACCTTC.

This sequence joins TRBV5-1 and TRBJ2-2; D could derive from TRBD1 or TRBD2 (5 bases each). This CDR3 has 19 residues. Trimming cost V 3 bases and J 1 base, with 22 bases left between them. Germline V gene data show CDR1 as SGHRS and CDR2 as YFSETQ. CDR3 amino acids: CASSSGGHFSAMNTGELFF. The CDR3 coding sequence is TGCGCCAGCAGCTCCGGAGGACACTTTTCAGCTATGAACACCGGGGAGCTGTTTTTT. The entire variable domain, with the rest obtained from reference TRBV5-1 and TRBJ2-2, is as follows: KAGVTQTPRYLIKTRGQQVTLSCSPISGHRSVSWYQQTPGQGLQFLFEYFSETQRNKGNFPGRFSGRQFSNSRSEMNVSTLELGDSALYLCASSSGGHFSAMNTGELFFGEGSRLTVL.

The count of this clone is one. CDR3 amino acids: CATSRSPDLNTGELFF. CDR3 DNA sequence: TGTGCCACCAGCAGATCCCCGGACCTGAACACCGGGGAGCTGTTTTTT. This chain connects TRBV15 to TRBJ2-2; the D is unclear. This CDR3 contains 16 residues. Germline values: CDR1 LNHNV, CDR2 YYDKDF (reference sequence). Trimming took off 2 bases at V and 1 base at J, with 11 bases between the two ends. The variable domain in full, with the rest retrieved from reference TRBV15 and TRBJ2-2, is DAMVIQNPRYQVTQFGKPVTLSCSQTLNHNVMYWYQQKSSQAPKLLFHYYDKDFNNEADTPDNFQSRRPNTSFCFLDIRSPGLGDTAMYLCATSRSPDLNTGELFFGEGSRLTVL.